Sequencing of this T cell receptor beta chain was carried out in a study of cytomegalovirus exposure and HLA in healthy donors. The wider study: The 90 to 150 validation repertoires, a later analysis reported, used the same platform as the roughly 660 repertoires from the first cohort. The study, taken as a whole, reports: The classifier, whose performance was assessed in both the original and validation cohorts, reportedly diagnosed cytomegalovirus status with high specificity and sensitivity. There were a few CMV-associated chains whose specificity for CMV antigens was confirmed in vitro.

The CDR3 extends over 16 amino acids. Germline V gives CDR1 KGHSH, CDR2 LQKENI. V lost 0 bases to trimming and J lost 15 bases; unmatched junction nucleotides: 12. Sequencing used immunoSEQ multiplex PCR; TCRdb keeps in-frame clones, though not all of them. This repertoire shows about 56,000 clones, just over 90% found once; its top ten account for about 1%. A remark on this clone: Its antigen is unknown.

Sequenced material: PBMCs. V and J are TRBV18 and TRBJ2-1, with 12 bases aligning to TRBD1. The origin of this receptor is a man between 18 and 29 years old in good health and CMV-seronegative. The CDR3 region has the DNA TGTGCCAGCTCACCACCAGGGACAGGGGGCGCGGGGTATTTGTTCTTC. This encodes CASSPPGTGGAGYLFF.